This TCR beta chain was profiled in a study of naive and memory T cell subsets. Findings of the study overall: From naive to CM, EM and EMRA, diversity decreased and Gini increased.

V gave up 6 bases and J gave up 4 bases, with 19 bases separating them. The CDR3 covers 15 residues. Germline CDR1 reads MNHEY; CDR2 reads SMNVEV (reference sequence). Two oligonucleotides, mixed equimolar, formed the beta constant-region primer covering TRBC1 and TRBC2. Using its own MiXCR run on the UMI-ligation and nested PCR reads, TCRdb lists one record per CDR3 protein. The sample carries 70,000 to 95,000 distinct CDR3 sequences, roughly 7% recorded once. Details on this clonotype: Its antigen is still unknown.

The rearrangement joins TRBV27 to TRBJ2-7, with TRBD2 as a possible D gene (6 bases). This receptor was identified in a human donor in good health. Sequencing was carried out using central memory CD4+ T cells from blood. CDR3 protein: CASSREPSAWYEQYF. Here the CDR3 DNA reads TGTGCCAGCAGCCGCGAGCCTAGCGCATGGTACGAGCAGTACTTC.